This TCR beta chain was documented in a study of T cell responses to AZD1222 COVID-19 vaccine. General observations from the study: Variant regions that are unmutated are reportedly the target of nearly half of spike-specific TCRs. Clonal diversity was possibly underestimated, and white British individuals and females predominated among donors. Spike-specific TCR depth and breadth grew after two AZD1222 doses.

Data came from immunoSEQ multiplex PCR; TCRdb stores just in-frame clones and leaves some out. Among about 100,000 clones listed, more than 75% were seen once. Points on this clone: Its antigen is unknown.

The V segment lost 3 bases and the J segment 6 bases; nucleotides outside the gene matches: 6. Germline CDR1 reads LNHDA; CDR2 reads SQIVND (reference sequence). This CDR3 has 16 residues. The chain joins TRBV19 to TRBJ2-1; TRBD2 agrees at 12 bases. The TCR sequence derives from an adult in good health. The starting material was peripheral blood, obtained on day 0 of MenACWY control vaccination. The CDR3 sequence is CASSILGTSGFNEQFF. Here the CDR3 DNA reads TGTGCCAGTAGTATTTTGGGGACTAGCGGGTTCAATGAGCAGTTCTTC.